This T cell receptor (beta chain) was recovered during a study of cytomegalovirus exposure and HLA in healthy donors. 13 Jbeta primers and 60 Vbeta primers were used for the PCR. Measured with immunoSEQ multiplex PCR; TCRdb has only the in-frame clones, and not every one. The profile shows about 130,000 clones, roughly three quarters of them singletons. Trimming removed 7 bases at V and 4 bases at J, with 10 bases between. The CDR3 consists of 12 residues. Germline loops: CDR1 MNHEY, CDR2 SVGAGI. The sequenced sample consisted of PBMCs. The rearrangement uses TRBV6-5 and TRBJ1-1; weak D call: TRBD1 (6 bases). This TCR was recovered from a woman aged 25 to 39 in good health and CMV-seronegative. CDR3 nucleotide sequence: TGTGCCAGCATGGGCAGGGGCACTGAAGCTTTCTTT. It specifies CASMGRGTEAFF.